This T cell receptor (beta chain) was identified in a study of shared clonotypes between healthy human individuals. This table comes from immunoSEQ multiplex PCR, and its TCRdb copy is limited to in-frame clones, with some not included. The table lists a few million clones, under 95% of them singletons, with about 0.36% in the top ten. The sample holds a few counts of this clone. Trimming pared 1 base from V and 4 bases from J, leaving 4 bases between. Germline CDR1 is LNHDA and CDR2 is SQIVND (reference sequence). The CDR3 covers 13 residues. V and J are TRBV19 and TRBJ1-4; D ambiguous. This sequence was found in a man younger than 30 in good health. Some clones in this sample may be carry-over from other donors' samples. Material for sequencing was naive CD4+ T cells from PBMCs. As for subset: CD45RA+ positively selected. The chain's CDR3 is CASSIGLNEKLFF. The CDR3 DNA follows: TGTGCCAGTAGTATAGGCCTTAATGAAAAACTGTTTTTT.